This paragraph covers one T cell receptor beta chain sequence. The antigen remains undetermined. This entry is derived from a study of T cell responses to AZD1222 COVID-19 vaccine. Assay used: immunoSEQ multiplex PCR; TCRdb lists only in-frame clones, some missing. Seen here are 170,000 or so clones, about nine tenths observed once, and the top ten hold roughly 1.6%. Study-wide points: With two AZD1222 doses given, Spike-specific TCR breadth and depth both rose.

CDR3 length: 15 residues. The V end was cut by 1 base, the J end by 3 bases, with 12 bases between. Germline CDR1 reads MDHEN; CDR2 reads SYDVKM. The sample consisted of peripheral blood, taken on day 0 of AZD1222 vaccination. The TCR was taken from an adult in good health. J is TRBJ1-2 and V is TRBV28; tentatively, D is TRBD1 (5 bases). CDR3 bases: TGTGCCAGCAGTTTATTGAACAGGCGAGACTATGGCTACACCTTC. Translating it yields CASSLLNRRDYGYTF.